The 30 T cell receptor beta chains in this list originate from one sample, sequenced in a study of blood T cell repertoires in COVID-19. Sequenced by immunoSEQ multiplex PCR; TCRdb stores in-frame clones only, minus some. Counted here are 250,000 to 350,000 clones, roughly 90% occurring once; the ten biggest clones make up 2.6%. Material: PBMCs or T cells enriched from blood (not recorded which). These receptors were collected from a man aged 55-75 years who had recovered from COVID-19.

The chain is built from TRBV7-2 and TRBJ2-5; D is undetermined. This CDR3 contains 14 residues. Trimming removed 0 bases at V and 5 bases at J, with 10 bases between. Germline V gene data show CDR1 as SGHTA and CDR2 as FQGNSA. The DNA for the CDR3 is TGTGCCAGCAGCTTAGCCCTATTAATGGAGACCCAGTACTTC. It encodes CASSLALLMETQYF. The whole variable domain, filled in from reference TRBV7-2 and TRBJ2-5, reads GAGVSQSPSNKVTEKGKDVELRCDPISGHTALYWYRQSLGQGLEFLIYFQGNSAPDKSGLPSDRFSAERTGGSVSTLTIQRTQQEDSAVYLCASSLALLMETQYFGPGTRLLVL.

The chain couples TRBV5-1 to TRBJ1-2; 8 bases agree with TRBD1. CDR1 and CDR2 (germline): SGHRS, YFSETQ. With 4 bases clipped from V and 5 bases from J, the junction kept 10 bases outside the gene matches. The CDR3 has 15 amino acids. The CDR3 region has the DNA TGCGCCAGCAGCATAACCCCCAGGGGGCAGTATGGCTACACCTTC. It encodes CASSITPRGQYGYTF.

This clone showed up just a few times. Compared with germline, one end of the junction differs, possibly owing to a read error. The V call is TRBV5-1, the J call TRBJ1-3, with D uncertain. Germline V CDR1 and CDR2: SGHRS, YFSETQ. There are 15 residues in the CDR3. The CDR3, as DNA: TGCGCCAGCAGGTTGGGGAGAGACTCTGGAAACACCATATATTTT. It translates to CASRLGRDSGNTIYF.

The CDR3 sequence: CATAAGGGNTEAFF. In DNA form, the CDR3 reads TGTGCCACGGCGGCTGGAGGTGGGAACACTGAAGCTTTCTTT. The chain carries TRBV7-2 and TRBJ1-1; no clear D gene. The germline V and J ends were trimmed by 10 bases and 1 base, with 16 bases remaining between them. The CDR3 sequence is 14 residues long. The germline gives CDR1 SGHTA, CDR2 FQGNSA.

This sequence joins TRBV11-2 and TRBJ1-6; 9 bases are shared with TRBD1. Germline assignment: CDR1 SGHAT and CDR2 FQNNGV. V lost 5 bases, J lost 4 bases, and 3 bases stayed unmatched. This CDR3 contains 15 residues. In DNA, the CDR3 is TGTGCCAGCAGCCGCGGACAGGGGTATAATTCACCCCTCCACTTT. Its protein is CASSRGQGYNSPLHF.

J is TRBJ1-6 and V is TRBV30; 9 nucleotides agree with TRBD1. V was clipped by 6 bases and J by 10 bases; unmatched bases: 4. The germline CDR1 and CDR2 sequences are GTSNPN and SVGIG (reference sequence). CDR3 length: 12 amino acids. This CDR3 is CACDTGGSPLHF. The DNA of the CDR3 is TGTGCCTGTGATACAGGGGGCTCACCCCTCCACTTT.

The rearrangement uses TRBV4-3 and TRBJ1-4, with D perhaps TRBD1 (6 bases). The V gene's germline CDR1 is LGHNA and CDR2 YSLEER. V was trimmed by 4 bases and J by 7 bases, leaving 16 bases between them. The CDR3 runs 15 residues. DNA for the CDR3: TGCGCCAGCAGCCCACTCCAAACAGGGATTGAAAAACTGTTTTTT. This encodes CASSPLQTGIEKLFF.

V and J are TRBV19 and TRBJ2-1; D not certain. The V gene lost 5 bases and the J gene lost 0 bases, with 14 bases spanning the gap. This CDR3 has 16 residues. CDR1 and CDR2 (germline): LNHDA, SQIVND (reference sequence). The CDR3 DNA reads as TGTGCCAGTAGTTATTACAGTCCGAGCTCCTACAATGAGCAGTTCTTC. Translation gives CASSYYSPSSYNEQFF.

Comments on this clone: Within the sample, other DNA sequences also encode this same CDR3. The J gene is TRBJ1-6, the V gene TRBV5-1; 8 positions agree with TRBD1. Germline loops: CDR1 SGHRS, CDR2 YFSETQ. J was trimmed by 10 bases and V by 4 bases; bases with no gene match: 7. The CDR3 sequence is 14 residues long. Here the CDR3 DNA reads TGCGCCAGCAGCCTAGGACAGGGTGGCTCACCCCTCCACTTT. Translated: CASSLGQGGSPLHF.

The chain has TRBV19 and TRBJ2-3, with D tentatively TRBD2 (5 bases). The V gene lost 5 bases and the J gene lost 8 bases, with 17 bases spanning the gap. Germline loops: CDR1 LNHDA, CDR2 SQIVND (reference sequence). There are 14 residues in the CDR3. CDR3 nucleotides: TGTGCCAGTAGTCTCCTAAGCCCCGCGGGTACGCAGTATTTT. This encodes CASSLLSPAGTQYF.

This chain links TRBV5-5 with TRBJ1-3; TRBD1 agrees at 7 bases. V lost 4 bases to trimming and J lost 0 bases; unmatched junction nucleotides: 10. This CDR3 has 17 amino acids. Germline lookup yields CDR1 SGHKS and CDR2 YYEKEE (reference sequence). CDR3: CASSPEGTANSGNTIYF. In nucleotides, the CDR3 is TGTGCCAGCAGCCCCGAGGGGACAGCGAACTCTGGAAACACCATATATTTT.

The V call is TRBV9, the J call TRBJ1-1; 9 bases align to TRBD1. The V gene's germline CDR1 is SGDLS and CDR2 YYNGEE. The V gene end was trimmed by 4 bases and the J gene end by 6 bases; junction bases not matched to a gene: 7. CDR3 length equals 14 residues. The DNA of the CDR3 is TGTGCCAGCAGCCCGCGGGACAGGGTAGCTGAAGCTTTCTTT. Residues: CASSPRDRVAEAFF.

The J gene is TRBJ1-2, the V gene TRBV10-1; 9 bases align to TRBD1. The germline gives CDR1 WNHNN, CDR2 SYGVQD (reference sequence). The CDR3 contains 12 residues. The CDR3 loop is CAKQWDRVGYTF. CDR3 DNA sequence: TGCGCTAAGCAGTGGGACAGGGTCGGCTACACCTTC.

The chain employs TRBV7-8 and TRBJ2-2; D might be TRBD2 (6 bases). The CDR3 is 15 residues long. The germline V and J ends were trimmed by 2 bases and 3 bases, with 10 bases remaining between them. Germline-derived CDR1 and CDR2 are SGHVS and FQNEAQ. The CDR3 coding sequence is TGTGCCAGCAGCTTAATGGGGGGTCACACCGGGGAGCTGTTTTTT. It yields the protein CASSLMGGHTGELFF. The whole variable domain, remainder taken from reference TRBV7-8 and TRBJ2-2, is GAGVSQSPRYKVAKRGQDVALRCDPISGHVSLFWYQQALGQGPEFLTYFQNEAQLDKSGLPSDRFFAERPEGSVSTLKIQRTQQEDSAVYLCASSLMGGHTGELFFGEGSRLTVL.

This clone was recorded once. The rearrangement uses TRBV6-1 and TRBJ2-7; 10 bases are a match to TRBD2. The CDR3 has 15 residues. J was trimmed by 3 bases and V by 3 bases; bases with no gene match: 5. Germline V gives CDR1 MNHNS, CDR2 SASEGT. CDR3 sequence: CASSDWVAGGYEQYF. In DNA form, the CDR3 reads TGTGCCAGCAGTGATTGGGTAGCGGGAGGCTACGAGCAGTACTTC.

The rearrangement uses TRBV27 and TRBJ1-4; tentatively, D is TRBD1 (5 bases). Trimming left V 6 bases short and J 4 bases short, with 12 bases between. The CDR3 sequence is 14 residues long. The germline CDR1 and CDR2 sequences are MNHEY and SMNVEV (reference sequence). In nucleotides, the CDR3 is TGTGCCAGCAGAAAGCGGGGCCTTAATGAAAAACTGTTTTTT. This gives the protein CASRKRGLNEKLFF.

The V gene is TRBV11-2, the J gene TRBJ2-1; tentative D call: TRBD1 (5 bases). The V end lost 4 bases, the J end lost 0 bases, and 16 bases lay between the germline ends. This CDR3 is 17 amino acids long. Germline V gene sequence: CDR1 SGHAT, CDR2 FQNNGV. Written as DNA, the CDR3 is TGTGCCAGCAGCTGGCCCTCAGGGTCCTCCTCCTACAATGAGCAGTTCTTC. It encodes CASSWPSGSSSYNEQFF.

The chain combines TRBV11-2 with TRBJ2-5, with 14 positions matching TRBD2. The junction had 13 bases not matched to a gene; V was cut back by 5 bases and J by 5 bases. CDR3 length equals 18 residues. Per the germline V gene, CDR1 is SGHAT and CDR2 is FQNNGV. The CDR3 reads CASSLGTSGGRAGETQYF. The CDR3, as DNA: TGTGCCAGCAGCCTGGGGACTAGCGGGGGCCGGGCAGGGGAGACCCAGTACTTC.

The CDR3 DNA reads TGTGCCAGCAGCCAAAATCGGGGGGGTGAGACCCAGTACTTC. It is translated as CASSQNRGGETQYF. The rearrangement uses TRBV3-1 (or the pseudogene TRBV3-2) and TRBJ2-5; TRBD2 aligns across 8 bases. Germline values: CDR1 LGHDT, CDR2 YNNKEL (reference sequence). The CDR3 loop spans 14 amino acids. With 2 bases clipped from V and 5 bases from J, the junction kept 4 bases outside the gene matches.

The genes are TRBV5-1 and TRBJ2-7; 7 nucleotides agree with TRBD1. The CDR3 length is 14 residues. In germline, CDR1 is SGHRS, CDR2 YFSETQ. After removal of 0 bases from V and 3 bases from J, the junction contained 3 bases not matched to a gene. The CDR3 coding sequence is TGCGCCAGCAGCTTGGATAGGGGGCTCTACGAGCAGTACTTC. Protein product: CASSLDRGLYEQYF.

This sequence joins TRBV9 and TRBJ2-3, with a possible D match to TRBD2 (7 bases). The V gene lost 3 bases and the J gene lost 8 bases, with 16 bases spanning the gap. The CDR3 totals 14 residues. CDR1 SGDLS and CDR2 YYNGEE come from the germline V gene. CDR3 protein: CASSASEGGGTQYF. For the CDR3, the DNA is TGTGCCAGCAGCGCTAGCGAGGGAGGGGGTACGCAGTATTTT.

This clone came up once. The chain carries TRBV4-3 and TRBJ2-2; tentative D call: TRBD1 (6 bases). In germline, CDR1 is LGHNA, CDR2 YSLEER. The CDR3 length is 18 residues. Trimming cost V 2 bases and J 4 bases, with 20 bases left between them. The DNA of the CDR3 is TGCGCCAGCAGCCAACTTAGGGACACGGTCTTACCCACCGGGGAGCTGTTTTTT. Protein: CASSQLRDTVLPTGELFF.

This sequence joins TRBV19 and TRBJ1-3; a weak D match, TRBD1 (6 bases). CDR3 length: 17 residues. The V and J ends lost 5 bases and 0 bases respectively, with 17 bases between them. Germline assignment: CDR1 LNHDA and CDR2 SQIVND (reference sequence). The chain's CDR3 is CASSGPPGQHSGNTIYF. CDR3 coding DNA: TGTGCCAGTAGTGGCCCCCCCGGACAGCACTCTGGAAACACCATATATTTT.

This sequence joins TRBV7-2 and TRBJ1-1, with D possibly matching TRBD1 (5 bases). Deletions cut 6 bases from V and 1 base from J, with 12 bases between. The CDR3 totals 14 residues. Looked up from germline, CDR1 is SGHTA and CDR2 is FQGNSA. The CDR3 DNA reads as TGTGCCAGCAGAGTCAGGGTTACGAACACTGAAGCTTTCTTT. This gives the protein CASRVRVTNTEAFF. Drawing the rest from reference TRBV7-2 and TRBJ1-1, the complete variable domain is GAGVSQSPSNKVTEKGKDVELRCDPISGHTALYWYRQSLGQGLEFLIYFQGNSAPDKSGLPSDRFSAERTGGSVSTLTIQRTQQEDSAVYLCASRVRVTNTEAFFGQGTRLTVV.

This rearrangement joins TRBV18 to TRBJ2-6; TRBD1 is a possible D gene (5 bases). Germline CDR1 and CDR2: KGHSH and LQKENI. This CDR3 comprises 15 residues. Trimming left V 4 bases short and J 2 bases short, with 9 bases between. DNA for the CDR3: TGTGCCAGCTCACGAGACAGTACTGGGGCCAACGTCCTGACTTTC. It specifies CASSRDSTGANVLTF.

This clone has just one count. The rearrangement joins TRBV7-8 to TRBJ1-4; TRBD1 matches at 7 bases. Trimming cost V 2 bases and J 12 bases; bases outside gene matches: 6. The CDR3 length is 13 residues. Germline V lookup: CDR1 SGHVS, CDR2 FQNEAQ. The CDR3 nucleotides are TGTGCCAGCAGCTTACGACAGGGTCGGCAACTGTTTTTT. Protein sequence: CASSLRQGRQLFF.

The chain is built from TRBV4-1 and TRBJ2-1; D unclear. This CDR3 has 11 residues. Trimming shortened V by 4 bases and J by 7 bases, and 5 bases separated the two germline ends. Germline values: CDR1 MGHRA, CDR2 YSYEKL. This CDR3 reads CASSRENEQFF. CDR3 DNA sequence: TGCGCCAGCAGCCGCGAGAATGAGCAGTTCTTC.

The V and J genes are TRBV11-3 and TRBJ1-1; D unclear. The germline V gene encodes CDR1 SGHNT and CDR2 YENEEA. This CDR3 is built from 14 residues. V was pared by 4 bases and J by 1 base, with 10 bases between. The CDR3 sequence is CASSWEGENTEAFF. CDR3 DNA sequence: TGTGCCAGCAGCTGGGAGGGAGAGAACACTGAAGCTTTCTTT.

The chain couples TRBV5-4 to TRBJ1-4; TRBD1 agrees at 9 bases. V was clipped by 5 bases and J by 7 bases; unmatched bases: 3. This CDR3 is 13 amino acids long. Germline V gives CDR1 SGHNT, CDR2 YYREEE (reference sequence). CDR3: CASSQDRGEKLFF. For the CDR3, the DNA is TGTGCCAGCAGTCAGGACAGGGGTGAAAAACTGTTTTTT.

In nucleotides, the CDR3 is TGTGCCAGCAGCTACTCTCAGGGTGGCCAGCCCCAGCATTTT. Translation gives CASSYSQGGQPQHF. The chain couples TRBV7-8 to TRBJ1-5; a possible D gene is TRBD1 (5 bases). The CDR3 length is 14 residues. The V end was cut by 4 bases, the J end by 7 bases, with 14 bases between. The germline CDR1 and CDR2 sequences are SGHVS and FQNEAQ. The variable domain in full, with the rest retrieved from reference TRBV7-8 and TRBJ1-5, is GAGVSQSPRYKVAKRGQDVALRCDPISGHVSLFWYQQALGQGPEFLTYFQNEAQLDKSGLPSDRFFAERPEGSVSTLKIQRTQQEDSAVYLCASSYSQGGQPQHFGDGTRLSIL.